The clone carrying this T cell receptor (beta chain) showed up just a few times. The antigen is unknown. This specimen belongs to a study of response to subunit inactivated influenza vaccine. Study-level points and caveats: With each seasonal influenza vaccination, the authors suggested, few new T cells are recruited.

Each CDR3 protein gets one entry after TCRdb re-called the RT-PCR reads with MiXCR. The sample shows about 620,000 distinct CDR3 sequences, 10% to 15% of them seen only once. Germline lookup yields CDR1 MDHEN and CDR2 SYDVKM. This CDR3 has 14 residues. V was shortened by 7 bases and J by 1 base, with 13 bases between the two germline ends. The rearrangement uses TRBV28 and TRBJ2-5; D gene ambiguous. The receptor comes from a man aged 50 to 60 who received an inactivated influenza vaccine. The sample here was PBMCs from blood, taken on the day of vaccination. The DNA of the CDR3 is TGTGCCAGCAACGACGGGCAGCTCCAAGAGACCCAGTACTTC. Its protein product is CASNDGQLQETQYF.